The following is a TCR beta chain sequence with its context. Primers used in a second PCR of about 6 to 11 cycles were a sample-barcoded 5' primer and a J-beta primer mix. With 12 random nucleotides, a template-switch adaptor tagged each individual cDNA molecule. Samples each returned at least 2.5 million CDR3-containing paired-end reads. TCRdb reanalysed the 5' RACE reads using MiXCR and keeps one entry per CDR3 protein. Counted here are about 1.5 million distinct CDR3 sequences, 42% occurring once; the ten biggest clones make up roughly 7.7%. The sample originates from a study of blood T cells in healthy people across ages. Study in general: Capture via template switching afforded approximately one barcoded beta molecule per two T cells.

The CDR3 is made up of 16 amino acids. Germline CDR1 SGHRS, CDR2 YFSETQ. V lost 4 bases, J lost 2 bases, and 9 bases stayed unmatched. The TCR was taken from a woman between 18 and 30 years old in good health. V and J are TRBV5-1 and TRBJ2-3; TRBD2 aligns across 8 bases. What was sequenced was blood. CDR3 coding DNA: TGCGCCAGCAGCCCCTTAGCGGGACTATTCACAGATACGCAGTATTTT. Its protein is CASSPLAGLFTDTQYF. The entire variable domain, with the rest obtained from reference TRBV5-1 and TRBJ2-3, is as follows: KAGVTQTPRYLIKTRGQQVTLSCSPISGHRSVSWYQQTPGQGLQFLFEYFSETQRNKGNFPGRFSGRQFSNSRSEMNVSTLELGDSALYLCASSPLAGLFTDTQYFGPGTRLTVL.